This TCR beta chain was captured in a study of T cell changes during pregnancy in multiple sclerosis. TCRdb keeps only in-frame clones here, not all; method: immunoSEQ multiplex PCR. Of 85,000 to 100,000 clones listed, 92% are singletons. Germline loops: CDR1 MNHEY, CDR2 SMNVEV (reference sequence). The CDR3 totals 13 residues. With 10 bases removed from V and 3 bases from J, the gap between germline ends came to 16 bases. This sample comprised peripheral blood, obtained in the first trimester of pregnancy. The V and J genes are TRBV27 and TRBJ2-7; D possibly corresponds to TRBD2 (5 bases). This receptor was identified in a female donor with multiple sclerosis, enrolled in a pregnancy study. This CDR3 reads CATQRLNYYEQYF. The CDR3 bases are TGTGCCACCCAAAGACTAAACTACTACGAGCAGTACTTC.